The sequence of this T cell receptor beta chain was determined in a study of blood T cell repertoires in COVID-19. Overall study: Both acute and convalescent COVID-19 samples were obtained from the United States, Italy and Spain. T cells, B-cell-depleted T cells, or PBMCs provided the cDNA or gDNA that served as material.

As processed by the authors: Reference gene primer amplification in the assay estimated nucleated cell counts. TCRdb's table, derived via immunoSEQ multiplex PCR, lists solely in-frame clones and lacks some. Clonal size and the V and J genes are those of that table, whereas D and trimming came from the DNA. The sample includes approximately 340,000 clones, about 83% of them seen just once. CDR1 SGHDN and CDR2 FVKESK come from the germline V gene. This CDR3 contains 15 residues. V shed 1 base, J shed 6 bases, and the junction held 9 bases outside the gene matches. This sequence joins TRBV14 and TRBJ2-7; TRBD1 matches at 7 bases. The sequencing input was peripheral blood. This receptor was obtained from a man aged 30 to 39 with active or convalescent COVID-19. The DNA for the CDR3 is TGTGCCAGCAGCCAAGTAAGACAGGGATATGCCGAGCAGTACTTC. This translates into CASSQVRQGYAEQYF.